Included here is one TCR beta chain sequence, with context. This clone was counted only a few times. Its antigen specificity is not known. No base-level quality is on record; no much larger clone is a single base apart. This sample was taken from a study of beta chain features in type 1 diabetes (dated by TCRdb to the late 2010s). Context from the whole study: Mean age, gender distribution, total cell number and subset yield did not differ between patients and healthy donors. A total of over 95,000,000 sorted cells were examined across all samples, and RNA yield correlated strongly with the number of cells per subset. Whereas all 28 donors provided naive and central memory subsets, regulatory and stem cell-like memory subsets were isolated from just 8 patients and roughly 8 healthy donors. In the study, recently diagnosed type 1 diabetes patients and matched healthy donors were compared on the TCRB repertoires of their sorted circulating CD4+ T cell subsets. General findings and caveats noted by the study authors: Because cDNA rather than genomic DNA was sequenced, highly expressing activated cells could have been over-represented, although no difference in activation and CD3 levels was found between groups. Patients with type 1 diabetes made fewer insertions and deleted more nucleotides at VDJ recombination sites, implying thymic rearrangement abnormalities. Shorter templates might have been favored by PCR, but patient and control samples were amplified and corrected together, so both groups would have been affected equally by any skew. Because the HLA sub-analyses included only small numbers of individuals, any influence of HLA type on TCRB rearrangement was left unresolved. Naive, central memory and regulatory TCRB repertoires appeared more similar among patients than among healthy donors. Type 1 diabetes patients showed a moderate but significant shortening of TCRB CDR3 length in all four CD4+ subsets.

All of the isolated RNA was reverse transcribed with the High Capacity cDNA Reverse Transcription Kit, so expressed TCRB transcripts were sequenced. Deep immunoSEQ sequencing was performed on naive, central memory and regulatory T cell samples, with an average of roughly 3.3 million total reads per sample. Sorted cells were lysed in RLT buffer and RNA was extracted with DNase-treated RNeasy Micro or Mini kits, depending on cell number. To prevent cross-contamination, every cell subset was processed on its own, while patient and healthy donor samples were processed together. Using the immunoSEQ multiplex PCR, TCRB sequences were amplified from cDNA into 87-bp fragments spanning the CDR3 region. Sequencing of the amplicons was done on the Illumina HiSeq platform. Processing in the source paper ran as follows. Synthetic template baselines were used to correct PCR bias computationally, reads within Hamming distance 2 were collapsed, and singletons that could not be merged were discarded. By aligning reads against IMGT, V, D and J genes, CDR3 length, and insertions or deletions at six rearrangement sites were assigned. Within each subset, clonotype counts were normalized to sorted cell number, and only after that were true diversity and Gini coefficients computed with the tcR R package. Repertoire sharing was quantified using the overlap coefficient calculated on TCRB nucleotide sequences. TCRdb stores this immuneACCESS table with in-frame sequences only. Part of the clones is absent; in the studies checked, under half of the shortfall reflects unresolved V genes, and no reason is known for the rest. V, J and clone size were drawn from that table, and D and trimming were deduced from the DNA. Present in this sample are approximately 170,000 clones, 7.5% to 10% of which were seen just once. The ten biggest clones cover approximately 2.2% of the sample.

Each donor gave one peripheral blood draw, around 100 mL on average, collected into heparinised tubes. Naive, central memory, regulatory and stem cell-like memory CD4+ T cells were sorted on a BD FACSAria II using a panel including CD45RO, CCR7, CD25, CD127, CD95 and CD27. Every sorted population had a purity above 95%. PBMCs were isolated immediately by Lymphoprep density gradient centrifugation and stained directly without culture. Samples were stained and sorted in pairs, with one healthy donor and one patient per experiment, so that batch effects were minimized. This receptor was identified in a woman aged 18-29 years in good health. The material sequenced was central memory CD4+ T cells from blood.

CDR3 sequence: CASSGWSSYNEQFF. The nucleotide sequence is TGTGCCAGTAGTGGATGGAGCTCCTACAATGAGCAGTTCTTC. The rearrangement combines TRBV19 with TRBJ2-1, with no confidently assigned D gene. Inclusive of the bounding cysteine and phenylalanine, the CDR3 is 14 residues long. Just the 42-base CDR3 DNA is kept, in frame starting at base 1. CDR1 and CDR2, per the germline V gene (reference sequence), are LNHDA and SQIVND. Deletion took 5 bases off V and 0 bases off J, with a span of 8 bases between the germline ends.